This T cell receptor beta chain was captured in a study of blood T cell repertoires in COVID-19. Study information: Acute and convalescent COVID-19 samples came from the United States, Italy and Spain. In each case, the material was cDNA or gDNA derived from T cells, B-cell-depleted T cells, or PBMCs.

Per the authors' pipeline: Amplification with reference gene primers provided the estimates of nucleated cell counts. Assay: immunoSEQ multiplex PCR; the TCRdb copy retains only in-frame clones and omits some. From that table come the V and J calls and clone size; the DNA was used to work out D and trimming. The table lists 130,000 to 150,000 clones, roughly four fifths of them singletons. Germline lookup yields CDR1 LNHDA and CDR2 SQIVND (reference sequence). V lost 4 bases and J 3 bases, leaving 9 bases between the germline ends. The CDR3 loop spans 14 amino acids. The chain joins TRBV19 to TRBJ2-2; weak D call: TRBD2 (5 bases). The receptor was isolated from a human donor in a cohort sampled during active COVID-19. Sequences were obtained from peripheral blood. The CDR3 bases are TGTGCCAGTAGTAGGGAGTTGGACACCGGGGAGCTGTTTTTT. It yields the protein CASSRELDTGELFF. Drawing the rest from reference TRBV19 and TRBJ2-2, the complete variable domain is DGGITQSPKYLFRKEGQNVTLSCEQNLNHDAMYWYRQDPGQGLRLIYYSQIVNDFQKGDIAEGYSVSREKKESFPLTVTSAQKNPTAFYLCASSRELDTGELFFGEGSRLTVL.